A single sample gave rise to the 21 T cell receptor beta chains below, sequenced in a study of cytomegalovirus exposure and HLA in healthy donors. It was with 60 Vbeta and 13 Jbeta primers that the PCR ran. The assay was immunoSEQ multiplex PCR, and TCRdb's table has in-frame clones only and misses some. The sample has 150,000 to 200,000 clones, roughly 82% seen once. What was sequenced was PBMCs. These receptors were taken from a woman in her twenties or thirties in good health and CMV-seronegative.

The DNA of the CDR3 is TGTGCCAGCAGCCTCCGACTAGCGGAGCGCACAGATACGCAGTATTTT. This sequence encodes CASSLRLAERTDTQYF. The chain couples TRBV4-2 to TRBJ2-3, with 9 bases matching TRBD2. The V gene's germline CDR1 is LGHNA and CDR2 YNFKEQ. The CDR3 length is 16 residues. The V segment lost 4 bases and the J segment 1 base; nucleotides outside the gene matches: 6.

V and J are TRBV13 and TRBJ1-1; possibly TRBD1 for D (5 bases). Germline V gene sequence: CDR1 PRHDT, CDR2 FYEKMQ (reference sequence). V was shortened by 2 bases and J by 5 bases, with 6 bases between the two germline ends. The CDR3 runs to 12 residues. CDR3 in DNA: TGTGCCAGCAGCTTACAGGGTACTGAAGCTTTCTTT. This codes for CASSLQGTEAFF.

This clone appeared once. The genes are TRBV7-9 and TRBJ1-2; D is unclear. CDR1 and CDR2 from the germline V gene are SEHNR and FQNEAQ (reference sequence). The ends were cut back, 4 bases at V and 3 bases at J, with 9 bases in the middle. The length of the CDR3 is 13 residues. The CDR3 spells CASSSARDYGYTF. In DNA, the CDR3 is TGTGCCAGCAGCTCCGCCCGGGACTATGGCTACACCTTC.

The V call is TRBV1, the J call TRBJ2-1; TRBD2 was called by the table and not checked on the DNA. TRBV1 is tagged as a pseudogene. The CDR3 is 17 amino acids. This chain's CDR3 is CTSSRERLAGGWGEQFF. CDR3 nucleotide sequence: TGCACCAGCAGCCGAGAGCGACTAGCGGGGGGGTGGGGTGAGCAGTTCTTC.

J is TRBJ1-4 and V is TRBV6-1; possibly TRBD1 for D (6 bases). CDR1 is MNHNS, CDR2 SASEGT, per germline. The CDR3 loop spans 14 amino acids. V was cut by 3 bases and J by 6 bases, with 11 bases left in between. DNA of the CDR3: TGTGCCAGCAGTGACAGGGGAATCCATGAAAAACTGTTTTTT. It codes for CASSDRGIHEKLFF.

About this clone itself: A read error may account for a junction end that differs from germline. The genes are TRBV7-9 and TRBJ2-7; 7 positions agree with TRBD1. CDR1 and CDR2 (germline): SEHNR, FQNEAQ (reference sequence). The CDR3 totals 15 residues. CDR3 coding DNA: TGTTCCAGCAGCTTAGAGGCAGGGGGCTCCTACGAGCAGTACTTC. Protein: CSSSLEAGGSYEQYF.

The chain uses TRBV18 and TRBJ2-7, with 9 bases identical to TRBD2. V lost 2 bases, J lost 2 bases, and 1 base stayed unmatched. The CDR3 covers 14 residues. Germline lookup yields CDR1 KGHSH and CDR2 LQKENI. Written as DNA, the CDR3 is TGTGCCAGCTCACCAGAGCGGGAGGCCTACGAGCAGTACTTC. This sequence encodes CASSPEREAYEQYF.

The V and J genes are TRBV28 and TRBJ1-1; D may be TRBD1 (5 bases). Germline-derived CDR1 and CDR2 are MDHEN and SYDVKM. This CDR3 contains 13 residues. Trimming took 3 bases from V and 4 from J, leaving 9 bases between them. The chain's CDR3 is CASSFRGSTEAFF. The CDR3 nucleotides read TGTGCCAGCAGTTTTAGGGGATCCACTGAAGCTTTCTTT.

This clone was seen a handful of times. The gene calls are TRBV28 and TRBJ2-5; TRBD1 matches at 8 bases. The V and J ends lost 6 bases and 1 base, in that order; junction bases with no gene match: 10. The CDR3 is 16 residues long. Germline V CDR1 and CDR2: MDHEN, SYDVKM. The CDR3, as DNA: TGTGCCAGCAGCCGTAACGACAGGGGAGGCCAAGAGACCCAGTACTTC. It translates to CASSRNDRGGQETQYF.

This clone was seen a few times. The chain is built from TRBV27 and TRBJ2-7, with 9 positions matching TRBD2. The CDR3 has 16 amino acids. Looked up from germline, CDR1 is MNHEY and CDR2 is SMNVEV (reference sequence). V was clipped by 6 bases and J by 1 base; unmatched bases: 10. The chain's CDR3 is CASRGLAKSPSYEQYF. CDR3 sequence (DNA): TGTGCCAGCAGGGGACTAGCTAAGTCCCCTTCCTACGAGCAGTACTTC.

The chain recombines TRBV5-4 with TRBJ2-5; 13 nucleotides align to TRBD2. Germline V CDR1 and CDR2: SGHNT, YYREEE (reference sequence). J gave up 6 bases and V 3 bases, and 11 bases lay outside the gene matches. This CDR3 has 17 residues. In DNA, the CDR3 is TGTGCCAGCAGCTCAAAAATCGGACTAGCGGGAGTTCAGACCCAGTACTTC. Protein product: CASSSKIGLAGVQTQYF.

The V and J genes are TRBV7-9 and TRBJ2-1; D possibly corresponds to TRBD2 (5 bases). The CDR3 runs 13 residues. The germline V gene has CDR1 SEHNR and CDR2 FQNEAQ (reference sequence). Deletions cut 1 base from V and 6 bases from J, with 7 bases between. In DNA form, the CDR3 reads TGTGCCAGCAGCTTAGGGGGAGCCAATGAGCAGTTCTTC. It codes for CASSLGGANEQFF.

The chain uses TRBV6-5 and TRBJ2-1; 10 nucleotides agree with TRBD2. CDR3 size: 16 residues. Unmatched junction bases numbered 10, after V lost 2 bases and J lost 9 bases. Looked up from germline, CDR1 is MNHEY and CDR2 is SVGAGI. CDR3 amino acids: CASSYEGTSAGGEQFF. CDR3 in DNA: TGTGCCAGCAGTTACGAAGGGACTAGCGCCGGGGGTGAGCAGTTCTTC.

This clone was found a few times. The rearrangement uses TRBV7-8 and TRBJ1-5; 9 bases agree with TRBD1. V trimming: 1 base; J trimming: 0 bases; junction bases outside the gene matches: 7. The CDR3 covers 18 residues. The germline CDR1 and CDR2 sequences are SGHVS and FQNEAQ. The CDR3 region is CASSLVYRDRASNQPQHF. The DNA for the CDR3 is TGTGCCAGCAGCTTAGTGTATAGGGACAGGGCTAGCAATCAGCCCCAGCATTTT.

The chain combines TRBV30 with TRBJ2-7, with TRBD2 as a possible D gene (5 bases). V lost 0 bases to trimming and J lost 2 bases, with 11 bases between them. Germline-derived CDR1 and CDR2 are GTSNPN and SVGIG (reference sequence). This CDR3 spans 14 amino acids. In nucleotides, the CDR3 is TGTGCCTGGAGTGTCTTCGCGGGCCCCTACGAGCAGTACTTC. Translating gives CAWSVFAGPYEQYF.

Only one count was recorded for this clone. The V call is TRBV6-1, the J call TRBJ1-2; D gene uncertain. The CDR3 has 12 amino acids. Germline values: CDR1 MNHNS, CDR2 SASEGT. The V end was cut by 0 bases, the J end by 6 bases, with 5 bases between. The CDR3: CASSEAGDGYTF. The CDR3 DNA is TGTGCCAGCAGTGAAGCCGGGGATGGCTACACCTTC.

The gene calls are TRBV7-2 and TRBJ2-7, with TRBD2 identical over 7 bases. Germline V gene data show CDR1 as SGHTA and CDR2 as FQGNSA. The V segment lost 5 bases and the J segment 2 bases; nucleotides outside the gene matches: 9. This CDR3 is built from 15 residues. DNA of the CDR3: TGTGCCAGCAGCACAGCTAGCGGAACAGCCTACGAGCAGTACTTC. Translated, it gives CASSTASGTAYEQYF.

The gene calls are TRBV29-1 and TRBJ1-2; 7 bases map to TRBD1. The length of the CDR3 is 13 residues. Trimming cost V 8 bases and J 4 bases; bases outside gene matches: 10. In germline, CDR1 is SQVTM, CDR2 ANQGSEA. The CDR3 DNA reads TGCAGCTGCGTGGCCGACAGGGCCTATGGCTACACCTTC. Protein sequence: CSCVADRAYGYTF.

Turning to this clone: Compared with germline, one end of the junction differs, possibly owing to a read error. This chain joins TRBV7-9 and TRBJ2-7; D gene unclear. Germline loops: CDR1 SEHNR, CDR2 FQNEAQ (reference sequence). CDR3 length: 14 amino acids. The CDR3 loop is CSSSLDMAFDEQYF. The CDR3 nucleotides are TGTTCCAGCAGCTTAGATATGGCATTCGACGAGCAGTACTTC.

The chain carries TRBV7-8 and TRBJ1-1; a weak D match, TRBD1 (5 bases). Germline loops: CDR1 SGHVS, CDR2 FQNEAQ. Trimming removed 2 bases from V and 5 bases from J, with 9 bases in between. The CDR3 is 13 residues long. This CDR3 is CASSLQGTTEAFF. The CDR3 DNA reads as TGTGCCAGCAGCTTACAGGGAACTACTGAAGCTTTCTTT.

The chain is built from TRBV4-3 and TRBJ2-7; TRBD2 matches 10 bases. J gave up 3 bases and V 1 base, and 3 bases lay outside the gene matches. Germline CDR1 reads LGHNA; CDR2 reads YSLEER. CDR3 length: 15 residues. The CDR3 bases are TGCGCCAGCAGCCAAGGTTTAGCGGGAGGCTACGAGCAGTACTTC. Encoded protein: CASSQGLAGGYEQYF.